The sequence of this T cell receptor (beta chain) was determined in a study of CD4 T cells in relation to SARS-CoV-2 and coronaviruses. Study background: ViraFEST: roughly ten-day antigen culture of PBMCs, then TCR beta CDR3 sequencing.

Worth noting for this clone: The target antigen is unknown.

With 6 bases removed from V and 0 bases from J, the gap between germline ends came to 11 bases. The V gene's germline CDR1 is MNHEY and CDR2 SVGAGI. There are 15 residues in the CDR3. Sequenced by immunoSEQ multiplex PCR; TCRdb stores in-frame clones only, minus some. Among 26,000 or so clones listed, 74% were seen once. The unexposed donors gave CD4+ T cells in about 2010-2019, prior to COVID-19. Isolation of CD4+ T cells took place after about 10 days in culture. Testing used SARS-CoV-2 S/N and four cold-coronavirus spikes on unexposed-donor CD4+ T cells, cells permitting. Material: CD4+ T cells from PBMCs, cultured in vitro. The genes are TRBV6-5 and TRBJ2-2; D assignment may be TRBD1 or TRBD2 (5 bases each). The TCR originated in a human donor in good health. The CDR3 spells CASSTGDANTGELFF. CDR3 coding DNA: TGTGCCAGCAGCACTGGGGACGCGAACACCGGGGAGCTGTTTTTT.